This T cell receptor (beta chain) was recovered during a study of blood T cell repertoires in COVID-19. Background on the study: COVID-19 samples, acute and convalescent, were from the United States, Italy and Spain. Sources were T cells, B-cell-depleted T cells, or PBMCs; the material itself was cDNA or gDNA.

The CDR3 sequence is 19 residues long. Germline CDR1 LGHNT, CDR2 FRNRAP. The V gene end was trimmed by 0 bases and the J gene end by 2 bases; junction bases not matched to a gene: 15. A single count supports this clone. Authors' methods: Estimates of nucleated cell counts were drawn from the amplification of reference gene primers. Only in-frame clones appear in the TCRdb table, and some are missing; sequencing was by immunoSEQ multiplex PCR. The DNA was the basis for D and trimming; V, J and clone size are from that table. The sample contains 95,000 to 110,000 clones, 84% of which appear only once. V and J are TRBV12-5 and TRBJ1-2; 7 nucleotides align to TRBD1. The receptor comes from a human donor in a cohort sampled during active or convalescent COVID-19. Sequenced sample: peripheral blood. The CDR3 bases are TGTGCTAGTGGTTTGGTACTTTTCCCGTCTGGAGGGGGCAACTATGGCTACACCTTC. Translated: CASGLVLFPSGGGNYGYTF.